The 11 T cell receptor beta chains below all came from one sample that was sequenced in a study of shared clonotypes between healthy human individuals. Generated by immunoSEQ multiplex PCR, the TCRdb table keeps only in-frame clones and is missing some. The sample has hundreds of thousands of clones; approximately 79% are singletons. The specimen was memory CD4+ T cells sorted from blood. The subset denotes: CD45RA-negative fraction. The receptors derive from a woman aged 30 to 39 in good health.

A note on this clone: A far larger clone is only one base removed, so a read error is likely. This specimen includes other DNA sequences encoding the same CDR3. This sequence joins TRBV4-1 and TRBJ2-1; D remains ambiguous. The germline V gene has CDR1 MGHRA and CDR2 YSYEKL. This CDR3 is 14 amino acids long. Trimming removed 5 bases at V and 4 bases at J, with 12 bases between. The CDR3: CASSRSGDYNEQFF. In DNA, the CDR3 is TGCGCCAGCAGCAGATCTGGGGATTACAATGAGCAGTTCTTC.

The V and J genes are TRBV30 and TRBJ2-3, with D tentatively TRBD2 (6 bases). The CDR3 consists of 14 residues. Trimming pared 5 bases from V and 2 bases from J, leaving 14 bases between. Germline V gene data show CDR1 as GTSNPN and CDR2 as SVGIG (reference sequence). CDR3 in DNA: TGTGCCTGGGGGACTCGAGGAAACACAGATACGCAGTATTTT. It encodes CAWGTRGNTDTQYF. The full variable domain, its missing parts supplied by reference TRBV30 and TRBJ2-3, is SQTIHQWPATLVQPVGSPLSLECTVEGTSNPNLYWYRQAAGRGLQLLFYSVGIGQISSEVPQNLSASRPQDRQFILSSKKLLLSDSGFYLCAWGTRGNTDTQYFGPGTRLTVL.

This clone was seen a handful of times. The chain combines TRBV6-6 with TRBJ2-3, with unresolved D. Germline V CDR1 and CDR2: MNHNY, SVGAGI (reference sequence). The CDR3 sequence is 15 residues long. The V end was cut by 2 bases, the J end by 11 bases, with 20 bases between. DNA for the CDR3: TGTGCCAGCAGTTACGAGGACCCATCCTTAGTGAAGCAGTATTTT. As protein: CASSYEDPSLVKQYF.

The chain combines TRBV28 with TRBJ2-7, with D perhaps matching TRBD2 (6 bases). From germline, CDR1 is MDHEN and CDR2 SYDVKM. This CDR3 is built from 17 residues. Trimming cost V 2 bases and J 6 bases, with 23 bases left between them. Here the CDR3 reads CASSLALSTGGAVEQYF. CDR3 coding DNA: TGTGCCAGCAGTTTAGCCCTATCGACTGGCGGGGCGGTCGAGCAGTACTTC.

The rearrangement links TRBV5-5 to TRBJ1-2; no firm D call. The CDR3 has 14 amino acids. The V end was cut by 3 bases, the J end by 6 bases, with 15 bases between. Germline V lookup: CDR1 SGHKS, CDR2 YYEKEE (reference sequence). The CDR3 DNA sequence: TGTGCCAGCAGCTCGACCGGCACCGTGGATGGCTACACCTTC. Translated: CASSSTGTVDGYTF.

This clone was counted ten times or more. The chain joins TRBV21-1 to TRBJ2-5; the DNA was not used to check the table's D call, TRBD2. TRBV21-1 is annotated as a pseudogene. The CDR3 contains 16 residues. The CDR3 coding sequence is TGTGCCAGCAGCAAAGAGGAAGGACGGTCGGGGGAGACCCAGTACTTC. Amino acid sequence: CASSKEEGRSGETQYF.

The V gene is TRBV7-2, the J gene TRBJ1-3; D is unclear. The V gene's germline CDR1 is SGHTA and CDR2 FQGNSA. V lost 1 base, J lost 1 base, and 5 bases lay in between. CDR3 length equals 14 residues. CDR3 coding DNA: TGTGCCAGCAGCTTAGGGATGTCTGGAAACACCATATATTTT. Translation gives CASSLGMSGNTIYF.

This clone showed up just once. The CDR3 nucleotides are TGTGCCAGCAGCAAGGACCGAACAGGACGCTATAGTGGCTACACCTTC. This gives the protein CASSKDRTGRYSGYTF. The genes are TRBV5-6 and TRBJ1-2; D is possibly TRBD1 (5 bases). Germline V gives CDR1 SGHDT, CDR2 YYEEEE. This CDR3 has 16 residues. Trimming cost V 4 bases and J 7 bases, with 23 bases left between them.

V gene TRBV7-2 combines with J gene TRBJ2-7; no reliable D call. The germline V and J ends were trimmed by 3 bases and 0 bases, with 9 bases remaining between them. This CDR3 spans 14 amino acids. The germline V gene has CDR1 SGHTA and CDR2 FQGNSA. CDR3 nucleotide sequence: TGTGCCAGCAGCTTGTATACTGGCTCCTACGAGCAGTACTTC. This encodes CASSLYTGSYEQYF.

V is TRBV7-9 and J is TRBJ1-2; no reliable D call. Germline V CDR1 and CDR2: SEHNR, FQNEAQ (reference sequence). The CDR3 sequence is 16 residues long. The V gene lost 4 bases and the J gene lost 2 bases, with 17 bases spanning the gap. The CDR3 DNA follows: TGTGCCAGCAGCTCAGAAGCTGGCGGGAAGAACTATGGCTACACCTTC. This gives the protein CASSSEAGGKNYGYTF.

Comments on this clone: This clone may be a read error of a much larger clone one base away. The chain is built from TRBV6-6 and TRBJ2-1, with TRBD2 matching over 10 bases. V dropped 4 bases and J dropped 0; count of bases not matched to a gene: 0. Looked up from germline, CDR1 is MNHNY and CDR2 is SVGAGI (reference sequence). The CDR3 contains 15 residues. This CDR3 reads CASSSSGSSYNEQFF. The CDR3 bases are TGTGCCAGCAGTTCTAGCGGGAGCTCCTACAATGAGCAGTTCTTC.